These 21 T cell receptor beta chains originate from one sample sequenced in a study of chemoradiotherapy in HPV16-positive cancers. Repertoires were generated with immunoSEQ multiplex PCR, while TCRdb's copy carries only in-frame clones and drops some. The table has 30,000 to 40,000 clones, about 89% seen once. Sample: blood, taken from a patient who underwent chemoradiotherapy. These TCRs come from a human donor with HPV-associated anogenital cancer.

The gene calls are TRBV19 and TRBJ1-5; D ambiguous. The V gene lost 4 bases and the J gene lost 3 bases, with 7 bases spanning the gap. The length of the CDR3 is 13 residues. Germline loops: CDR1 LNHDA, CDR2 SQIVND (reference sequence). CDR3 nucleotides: TGTGCCAGTAGTACACAGTCCAATCAGCCCCAGCATTTT. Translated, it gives CASSTQSNQPQHF.

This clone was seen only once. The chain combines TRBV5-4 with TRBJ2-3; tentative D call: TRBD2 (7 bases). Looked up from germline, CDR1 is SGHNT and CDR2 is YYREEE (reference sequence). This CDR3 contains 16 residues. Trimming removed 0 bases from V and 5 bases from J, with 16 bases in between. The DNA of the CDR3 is TGTGCCAGCAGCTTGGAGGGGGGGAGATTACTAGATACGCAGTATTTT. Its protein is CASSLEGGRLLDTQYF.

The CDR3 DNA sequence: TGTGCCAGCAGTTACTCGTCCGGGTCGGAGACTGAAGCTTTCTTT. Its protein is CASSYSSGSETEAFF. The chain employs TRBV6-5 and TRBJ1-1; D uncertain. The germline V gene encodes CDR1 MNHEY and CDR2 SVGAGI. The CDR3 extends over 15 amino acids. V was shortened by 0 bases and J by 5 bases, with 13 bases between the two germline ends.

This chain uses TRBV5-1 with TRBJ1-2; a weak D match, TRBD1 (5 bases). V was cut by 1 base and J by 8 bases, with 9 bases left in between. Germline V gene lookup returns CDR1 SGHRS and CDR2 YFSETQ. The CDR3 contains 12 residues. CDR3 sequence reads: CASSLLGEGYTF. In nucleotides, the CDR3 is TGCGCCAGCAGCTTGCTAGGGGAAGGCTACACCTTC.

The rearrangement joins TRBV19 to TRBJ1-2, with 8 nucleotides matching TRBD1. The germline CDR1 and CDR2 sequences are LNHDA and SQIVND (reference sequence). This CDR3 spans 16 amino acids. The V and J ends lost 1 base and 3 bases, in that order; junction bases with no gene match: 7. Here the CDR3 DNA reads TGTGCCAGTAGTATAGGGACCGGACAGGGAGACTATGGCTACACCTTC. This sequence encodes CASSIGTGQGDYGYTF. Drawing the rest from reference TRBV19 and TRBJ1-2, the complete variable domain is DGGITQSPKYLFRKEGQNVTLSCEQNLNHDAMYWYRQDPGQGLRLIYYSQIVNDFQKGDIAEGYSVSREKKESFPLTVTSAQKNPTAFYLCASSIGTGQGDYGYTFGSGTRLTVV.

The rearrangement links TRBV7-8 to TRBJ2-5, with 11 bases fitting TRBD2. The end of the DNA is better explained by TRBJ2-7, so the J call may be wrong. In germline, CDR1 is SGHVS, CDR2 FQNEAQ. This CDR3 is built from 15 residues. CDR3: CASSRSGTSGYEQYF. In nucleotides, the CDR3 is TGTGCCAGCAGCCGATCCGGGACTAGCGGCTACGAGCAGTACTTC.

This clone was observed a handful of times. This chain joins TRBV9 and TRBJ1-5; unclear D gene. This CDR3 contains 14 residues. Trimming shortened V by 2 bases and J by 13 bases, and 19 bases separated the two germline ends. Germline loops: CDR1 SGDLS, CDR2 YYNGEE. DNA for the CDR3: TGTGCCAGCAGCGTGCCCCGGCCGCCGGCCTCTCAGCATTTT. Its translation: CASSVPRPPASQHF.

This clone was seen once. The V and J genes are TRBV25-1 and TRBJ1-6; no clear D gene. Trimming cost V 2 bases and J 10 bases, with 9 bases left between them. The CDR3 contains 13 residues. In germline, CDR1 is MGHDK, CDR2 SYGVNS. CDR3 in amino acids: CASSEQEESPLHF. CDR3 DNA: TGTGCCAGCAGTGAACAGGAGGAGTCACCCCTCCACTTT.

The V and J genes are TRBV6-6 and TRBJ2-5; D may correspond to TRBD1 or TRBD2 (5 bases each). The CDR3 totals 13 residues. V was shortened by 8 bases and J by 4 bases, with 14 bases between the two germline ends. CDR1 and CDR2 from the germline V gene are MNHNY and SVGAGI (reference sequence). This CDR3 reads CASELRGGETQYF. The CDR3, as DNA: TGTGCCAGCGAACTGAGGGGTGGAGAGACCCAGTACTTC.

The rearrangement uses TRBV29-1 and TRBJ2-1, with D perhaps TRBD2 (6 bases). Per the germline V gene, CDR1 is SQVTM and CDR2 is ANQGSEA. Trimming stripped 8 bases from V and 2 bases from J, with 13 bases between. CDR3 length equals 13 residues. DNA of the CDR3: TGCAGCATTAGCGGCAGGGCCTACAATGAGCAGTTCTTC. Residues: CSISGRAYNEQFF.

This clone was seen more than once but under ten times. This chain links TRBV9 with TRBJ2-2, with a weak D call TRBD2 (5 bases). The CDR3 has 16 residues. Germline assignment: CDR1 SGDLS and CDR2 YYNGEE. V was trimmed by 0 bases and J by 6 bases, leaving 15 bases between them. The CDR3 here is CASSVVGAGGAGELFF. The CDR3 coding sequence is TGTGCCAGCAGCGTAGTCGGAGCCGGAGGAGCCGGGGAGCTGTTTTTT.

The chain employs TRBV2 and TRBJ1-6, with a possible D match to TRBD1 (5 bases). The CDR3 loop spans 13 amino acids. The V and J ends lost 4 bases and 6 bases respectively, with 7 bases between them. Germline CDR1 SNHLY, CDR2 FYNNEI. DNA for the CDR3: TGTGCCAGCAGTGGGGACGTTAATTCACCCCTCCACTTT. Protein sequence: CASSGDVNSPLHF.

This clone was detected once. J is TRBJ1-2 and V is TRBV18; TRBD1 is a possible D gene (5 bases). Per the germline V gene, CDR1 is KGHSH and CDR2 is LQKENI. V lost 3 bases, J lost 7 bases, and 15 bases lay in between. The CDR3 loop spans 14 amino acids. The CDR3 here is CASSPAEGRGGYTF. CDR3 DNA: TGTGCCAGCTCACCCGCGGAGGGGCGAGGTGGCTACACCTTC.

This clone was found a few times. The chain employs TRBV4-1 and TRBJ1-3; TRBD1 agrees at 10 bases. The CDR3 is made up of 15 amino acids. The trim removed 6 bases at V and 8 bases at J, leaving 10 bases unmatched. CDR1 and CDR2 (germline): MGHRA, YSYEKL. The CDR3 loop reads CASSFPGTGVDTIYF. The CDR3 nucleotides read TGCGCCAGCAGTTTCCCCGGGACAGGGGTCGACACCATATATTTT.

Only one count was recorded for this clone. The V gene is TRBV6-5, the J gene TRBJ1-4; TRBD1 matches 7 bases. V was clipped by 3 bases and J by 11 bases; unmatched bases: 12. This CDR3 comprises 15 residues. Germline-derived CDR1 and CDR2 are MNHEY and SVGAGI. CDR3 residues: CASSYRQLTGAKLFF. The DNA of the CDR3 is TGTGCCAGCAGTTATCGTCAATTAACAGGGGCGAAACTGTTTTTT.

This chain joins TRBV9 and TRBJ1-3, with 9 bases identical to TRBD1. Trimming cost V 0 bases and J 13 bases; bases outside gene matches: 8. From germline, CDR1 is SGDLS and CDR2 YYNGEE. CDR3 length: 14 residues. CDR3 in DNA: TGTGCCAGCAGCGTAGCGCACCGGGACAGGGATATATATTTT. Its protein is CASSVAHRDRDIYF.

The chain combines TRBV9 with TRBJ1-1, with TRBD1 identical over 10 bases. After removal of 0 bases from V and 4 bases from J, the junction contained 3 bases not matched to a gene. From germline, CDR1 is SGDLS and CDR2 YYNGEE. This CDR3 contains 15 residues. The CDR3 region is CASSVGRDRGTEAFF. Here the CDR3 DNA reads TGTGCCAGCAGCGTAGGAAGGGACAGGGGCACTGAAGCTTTCTTT.

In nucleotides, the CDR3 is TGTGCCAGCAGTTCAGGGGTTCAACGCGGGTATTTT. Encoded protein: CASSSGVQRGYF. The V and J genes are TRBV28 and TRBJ2-3, with D possibly being TRBD1 (6 bases). The V end was cut by 4 bases, the J end by 14 bases, with 16 bases between. This CDR3 is built from 12 residues. The V gene's germline CDR1 is MDHEN and CDR2 SYDVKM.

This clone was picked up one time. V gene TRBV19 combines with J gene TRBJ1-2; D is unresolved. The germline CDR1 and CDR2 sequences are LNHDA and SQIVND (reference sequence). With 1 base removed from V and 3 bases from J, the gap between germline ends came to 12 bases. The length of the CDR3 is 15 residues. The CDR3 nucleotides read TGTGCCAGTAGTATAGGGGAAACTAAGGACTATGGCTACACCTTC. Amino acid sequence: CASSIGETKDYGYTF.

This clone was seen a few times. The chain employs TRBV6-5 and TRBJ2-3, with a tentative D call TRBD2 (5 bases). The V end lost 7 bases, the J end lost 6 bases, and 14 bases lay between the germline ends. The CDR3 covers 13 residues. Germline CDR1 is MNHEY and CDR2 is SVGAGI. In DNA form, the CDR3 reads TGTGCCAGCAACCCGGGGTGGTCGGATACGCAGTATTTT. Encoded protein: CASNPGWSDTQYF.

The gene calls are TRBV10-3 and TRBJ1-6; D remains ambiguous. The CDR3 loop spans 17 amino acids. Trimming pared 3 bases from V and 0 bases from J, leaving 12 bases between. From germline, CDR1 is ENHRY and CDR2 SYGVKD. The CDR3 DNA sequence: TGTGCCATCAGTGAACCCTCTTCGAGCTCCTATAATTCACCCCTCCACTTT. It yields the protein CAISEPSSSSYNSPLHF.